A single sample is the source of the 20 T cell receptor beta chains below, sequenced in a study of T-cell reconstitution after alpha-beta-depleted transplantation in children. A library of TCRbeta sequences, prepared with unique molecular identifiers, was generated. TCRdb reprocessed the PCR reads with MiXCR, giving one entry per CDR3 protein. The sample holds about 900,000 distinct CDR3 sequences; roughly 31% are singletons and the top ten take under 30%. The sequencing used PBMCs, mostly from graft donor cells, collected 360 days after TCRalphabeta/CD19-depleted stem cell transplant. The origin of the receptors is a boy under two years old who had a stem cell transplant for SCID, so the T cells may come from the graft donor.

This clonotype appeared a few times. This chain uses TRBV5-1 with TRBJ2-1; a weak D match, TRBD1 (6 bases). Germline CDR1 is SGHRS and CDR2 is YFSETQ. V lost 4 bases and J lost 5, with 13 bases in between. The CDR3 extends over 14 amino acids. CDR3 sequence reads: CASSSQGWDNEQFF. The CDR3 region has the DNA TGCGCCAGCAGCAGCCAGGGGTGGGACAATGAGCAGTTCTTC.

In its sample, this clonotype was seen a few times. The rearrangement uses TRBV19 and TRBJ1-2; weak D call: TRBD1 (6 bases). Germline V CDR1 and CDR2: LNHDA, SQIVND (reference sequence). This CDR3 region has 15 residues. Trimming pared 7 bases from V and 4 bases from J, leaving 19 bases between. The CDR3 nucleotides are TGTGCCAGTACAGCCCGACAGGTCACCATCTATGGCTACACCTTC. Its translation is CASTARQVTIYGYTF.

The chain joins TRBV9 to TRBJ2-7; D tentatively reads TRBD1 or TRBD2 (6 bases each). V lost 2 bases and J lost 2, with 14 bases in between. Germline V gives CDR1 SGDLS, CDR2 YYNGEE. This CDR3 contains 15 residues. CDR3 sequence reads: CASSVGGPLTYEQYF. The CDR3 DNA reads TGTGCCAGCAGCGTGGGGGGCCCCTTGACCTACGAGCAGTACTTC. Variable domain in full (rest from reference TRBV9 and TRBJ2-7): DSGVTQTPKHLITATGQRVTLRCSPRSGDLSVYWYQQSLDQGLQFLIQYYNGEERAKGNILERFSAQQFPDLHSELNLSSLELGDSALYFCASSVGGPLTYEQYFGPGTRLTVT.

V usage is TRBV18 and J usage is TRBJ1-1; D perhaps matches TRBD1 (6 bases). The V and J ends lost 3 bases and 7 bases respectively, with 12 bases between them. CDR3 size: 13 residues. Germline V gene lookup returns CDR1 KGHSH and CDR2 LQKENI. The CDR3 is CASSPGTSIEAFF. The CDR3 DNA sequence: TGTGCCAGCTCACCCGGGACATCAATTGAAGCTTTCTTT.

The V gene is TRBV6-5, the J gene TRBJ2-7, with 9 bases fitting TRBD1. Unmatched junction bases numbered 4, after V lost 1 base and J lost 3 bases. The CDR3 length is 15 residues. Germline V lookup: CDR1 MNHEY, CDR2 SVGAGI. The CDR3 spells CASSYYGTGRYEQYF. The CDR3 nucleotides read TGTGCCAGCAGTTACTATGGGACAGGGCGCTACGAGCAGTACTTC.

The chain combines TRBV10-2 with TRBJ1-3; D is uncertain. Trimming shortened V by 7 bases and J by 4 bases, and 11 bases separated the two germline ends. The CDR3 is made up of 13 amino acids. The germline V gene encodes CDR1 WSHSY and CDR2 SAAADI. Here the CDR3 reads CASIDGSGNTIYF. The CDR3 nucleotides are TGCGCCAGCATCGATGGCTCCGGAAACACCATATATTTT.

J is TRBJ2-3 and V is TRBV20-1, with D perhaps matching TRBD1 (5 bases). V gave up 6 bases and J gave up 11 bases, with 21 bases separating them. The CDR3 sequence is 13 residues long. The germline V gene encodes CDR1 DFQATT and CDR2 SNEGSKA (reference sequence). The CDR3 loop reads CSAPWGIGLLQYF. The CDR3 bases are TGCAGTGCACCCTGGGGCATAGGGCTGTTGCAGTATTTT.

The V gene is TRBV5-5, the J gene TRBJ2-7; 11 positions agree with TRBD2. Germline CDR1 reads SGHKS; CDR2 reads YYEKEE (reference sequence). The CDR3 sequence is 16 residues long. With 1 base clipped from V and 1 base from J, the junction kept 4 bases outside the gene matches. In nucleotides, the CDR3 is TGTGCCAGCAGCTTGACTAGCGGGGGCTCATCCTACGAGCAGTACTTC. This gives the protein CASSLTSGGSSYEQYF.

The chain has TRBV6-5 and TRBJ1-1; TRBD1 agrees at 11 bases. Trimming cost V 2 bases and J 8 bases; bases outside gene matches: 4. CDR1 is MNHEY and CDR2 is SVGAGI in the germline V gene. CDR3 length: 14 residues. The CDR3 protein is CASSYGGQGVEAFF. In DNA form, the CDR3 reads TGTGCCAGCAGTTACGGGGGACAGGGGGTGGAAGCTTTCTTT.

This chain uses TRBV12-3 or TRBV12-4 with TRBJ2-2; 8 bases align to TRBD2. The length of the CDR3 is 15 residues. The trim removed 3 bases at V and 8 bases at J, leaving 8 bases unmatched. CDR3 residues: CASSFFGPSGGELFF. In nucleotides, the CDR3 is TGTGCCAGCAGTTTTTTTGGCCCTAGCGGGGGGGAGCTGTTTTTT.

V is TRBV11-2 and J is TRBJ1-1; the D is unclear. CDR1 is SGHAT and CDR2 is FQNNGV in the germline V gene. This CDR3 comprises 14 residues. V gave up 0 bases and J gave up 5 bases, with 10 bases separating them. CDR3 in amino acids: CASSLDLLRTEAFF. CDR3 nucleotide sequence: TGTGCCAGCAGCTTAGACCTACTAAGGACTGAAGCTTTCTTT. Full variable domain (missing parts from reference TRBV11-2 and TRBJ1-1): EAGVAQSPRYKIIEKRQSVAFWCNPISGHATLYWYQQILGQGPKLLIQFQNNGVVDDSQLPKDRFSAERLKGVDSTLKIQPAKLEDSAVYLCASSLDLLRTEAFFGQGTRLTVV.

The chain combines TRBV15 with TRBJ2-3; 12 positions match TRBD2. Germline V gene lookup returns CDR1 LNHNV and CDR2 YYDKDF (reference sequence). There are 13 residues in the CDR3. V lost 8 bases and J lost 6; bases outside the gene matches: 3. The CDR3 DNA follows: TGTGCCACCCGAGGACTAGCGGGGGATACGCAGTATTTT. Its translation: CATRGLAGDTQYF. Drawing the rest from reference TRBV15 and TRBJ2-3, the complete variable domain is DAMVIQNPRYQVTQFGKPVTLSCSQTLNHNVMYWYQQKSSQAPKLLFHYYDKDFNNEADTPDNFQSRRPNTSFCFLDIRSPGLGDTAMYLCATRGLAGDTQYFGPGTRLTVL.

V is TRBV2 and J is TRBJ2-1, with TRBD1 matching over 8 bases. The V and J ends lost 2 bases and 5 bases, in that order; junction bases with no gene match: 8. This CDR3 spans 16 amino acids. CDR1 is SNHLY and CDR2 is FYNNEI in the germline V gene. CDR3 amino acids: CASSEPGGGIDNEQFF. The CDR3 nucleotides read TGTGCCAGCAGTGAACCAGGGGGCGGGATAGACAATGAGCAGTTCTTC. The variable domain in full, completed from reference TRBV2 and TRBJ2-1, reads EPEVTQTPSHQVTQMGQEVILRCVPISNHLYFYWYRQILGQKVEFLVSFYNNEISEKSEIFDDQFSVERPDGSNFTLKIRSTKLEDSAMYFCASSEPGGGIDNEQFFGPGTRLTVL.

A few counts support this clonotype. This rearrangement joins TRBV6-2 or TRBV6-3 to TRBJ2-3; 11 bases line up with TRBD2. After removal of 3 bases from V and 0 bases from J, the junction contained 8 bases not matched to a gene. The CDR3 has 18 residues. CDR1 MNHEY and CDR2 SVGEGT come from the germline V gene. This chain's CDR3 is CASSYRTSGGLSTDTQYF. CDR3 coding DNA: TGTGCCAGCAGTTATCGAACTAGCGGGGGCCTCAGCACAGATACGCAGTATTTT.

This clonotype has just a few counts. V gene TRBV10-3 combines with J gene TRBJ2-2; TRBD1 aligns across 7 bases. The germline CDR1 and CDR2 sequences are ENHRY and SYGVKD. There are 15 residues in the CDR3. After removal of 6 bases from V and 4 bases from J, the junction contained 8 bases not matched to a gene. CDR3 DNA sequence: TGTGCCATCAGCCACTGGACAGGCAGCACCGGGGAGCTGTTTTTT. Amino acids: CAISHWTGSTGELFF.

There are a few counts of this clonotype. The chain combines TRBV12-3 or TRBV12-4 with TRBJ1-1; D is possibly TRBD1 (6 bases). V lost 7 bases, J lost 0 bases, and 9 bases lay in between. There are 13 residues in the CDR3. As DNA, the CDR3 is TGTGCCAGCACCGACAGGTTGAACACTGAAGCTTTCTTT. Protein: CASTDRLNTEAFF.

The chain combines TRBV6-1 with TRBJ1-6; D is unclear. CDR1 is MNHNS, CDR2 SASEGT, per germline. Trimming removed 6 bases from V and 2 bases from J, with 14 bases in between. The CDR3 is 16 amino acids. CDR3 sequence reads: CASRDPSRAYNSPLHF. The CDR3 coding sequence is TGTGCCAGCAGGGACCCAAGCCGGGCCTATAATTCACCCCTCCACTTT.

A few counts support this clonotype. V usage is TRBV5-1 and J usage is TRBJ2-3; the match to TRBD2 covers 12 bases. The CDR3 contains 16 residues. From germline, CDR1 is SGHRS and CDR2 YFSETQ. The V segment lost 5 bases and the J segment 1 base; nucleotides outside the gene matches: 5. DNA for the CDR3: TGCGCCAGCAGTCACGGACTAGCGGGGCGCACAGATACGCAGTATTTT. Residues: CASSHGLAGRTDTQYF.

This clonotype was seen at least ten times. This chain connects TRBV5-1 to TRBJ2-1; 8 bases fit TRBD1. The germline V gene encodes CDR1 SGHRS and CDR2 YFSETQ. V lost 1 base to trimming and J lost 4 bases; unmatched junction nucleotides: 7. The CDR3 has 16 amino acids. The CDR3 coding sequence is TGCGCCAGCAGCTTGCCCGGGACAGGAGATTACAATGAGCAGTTCTTC. It translates to CASSLPGTGDYNEQFF.

In its sample, this clonotype was seen a few times. This chain uses TRBV20-1 with TRBJ2-5; D is possibly TRBD1 or TRBD2 (5 bases each). With 1 base removed from V and 5 bases from J, the gap between germline ends came to 14 bases. CDR3 length equals 14 residues. Germline V gives CDR1 DFQATT, CDR2 SNEGSKA (reference sequence). CDR3 coding DNA: TGCAGTGCTAGAGGTGCCCGGGACGATGAGACCCAGTACTTC. This sequence encodes CSARGARDDETQYF.